This T cell receptor (beta chain) was recorded in a study of T-cell memory formation after mild COVID-19. Background on the study: Across donors, TCR clusters were largely donor specific. Broader study findings: Whether second-wave clones peaking at day 37 were SARS-CoV-2 specific went unconfirmed. Contracting clones, day 15 to 85, had balanced CD4/CD8, and later expanders favored CD4+.

V dropped 4 bases and J dropped 4; count of bases not matched to a gene: 6. This CDR3 region has 14 residues. Germline V gene lookup returns CDR1 MNHEY and CDR2 SVGEGT. 5'RACE with constant-segment primers built TCRalpha and TCRbeta cDNA libraries with UMIs. TCRdb redid the calling of the 5' RACE reads with MiXCR, one entry per CDR3 protein. The sample carries roughly 110,000 distinct CDR3 sequences, about a fifth recorded once. This clonotype turned up a few times. Antigen: not known. Sequencing was done on a sample of PBMCs or a T cell subset sorted from them (not recorded which). The chain is built from TRBV6-2 or TRBV6-3 and TRBJ2-7, with 8 bases matching TRBD1. The sequence was obtained from a man between 18 and 35 years old who had mild COVID-19 (a few samples of this study predate the infection). Cell type and time point are not known. The CDR3 reads CASSSGGPPYEQYV. CDR3 DNA sequence: TGTGCCAGCAGTTCAGGGGGCCCCCCGTACGAGCAGTACGTC.